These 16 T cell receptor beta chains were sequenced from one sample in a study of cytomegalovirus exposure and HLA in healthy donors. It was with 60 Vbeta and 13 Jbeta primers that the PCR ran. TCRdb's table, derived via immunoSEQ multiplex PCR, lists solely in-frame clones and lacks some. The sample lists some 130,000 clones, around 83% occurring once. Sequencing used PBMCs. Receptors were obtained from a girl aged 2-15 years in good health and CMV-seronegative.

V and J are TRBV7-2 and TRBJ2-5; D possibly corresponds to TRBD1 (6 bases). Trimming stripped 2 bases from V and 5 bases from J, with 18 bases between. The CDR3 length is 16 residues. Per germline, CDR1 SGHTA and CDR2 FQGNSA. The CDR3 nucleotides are TGTGCCAGCAGCTTACAATCTGGACAGTCATGGGAGACCCAGTACTTC. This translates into CASSLQSGQSWETQYF.

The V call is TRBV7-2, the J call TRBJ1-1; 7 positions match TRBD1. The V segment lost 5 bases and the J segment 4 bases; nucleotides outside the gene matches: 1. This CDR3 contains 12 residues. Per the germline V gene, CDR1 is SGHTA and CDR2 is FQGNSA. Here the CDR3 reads CASSPGGTEAFF. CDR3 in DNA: TGTGCCAGCAGCCCAGGGGGCACTGAAGCTTTCTTT.

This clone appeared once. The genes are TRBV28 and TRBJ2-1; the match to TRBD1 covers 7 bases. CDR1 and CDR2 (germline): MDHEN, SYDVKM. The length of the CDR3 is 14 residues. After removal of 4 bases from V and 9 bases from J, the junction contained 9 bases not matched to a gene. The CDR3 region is CASSSPATGSEQFF. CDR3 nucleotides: TGTGCCAGCAGTTCCCCAGCGACAGGGAGTGAGCAGTTCTTC.

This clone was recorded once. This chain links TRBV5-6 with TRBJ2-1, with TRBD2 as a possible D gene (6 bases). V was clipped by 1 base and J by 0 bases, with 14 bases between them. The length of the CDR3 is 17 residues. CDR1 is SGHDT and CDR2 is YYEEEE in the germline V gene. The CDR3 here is CASSLLVRGSSYNEQFF. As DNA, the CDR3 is TGTGCCAGCAGCTTGTTGGTTCGGGGGAGCTCCTACAATGAGCAGTTCTTC.

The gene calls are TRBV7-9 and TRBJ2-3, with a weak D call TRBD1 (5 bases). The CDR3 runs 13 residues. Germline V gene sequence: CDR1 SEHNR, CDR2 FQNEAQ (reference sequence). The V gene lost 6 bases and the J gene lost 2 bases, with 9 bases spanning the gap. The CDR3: CASRGRDTDTQYF. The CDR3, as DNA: TGTGCCAGCAGGGGCAGGGACACAGATACGCAGTATTTT.

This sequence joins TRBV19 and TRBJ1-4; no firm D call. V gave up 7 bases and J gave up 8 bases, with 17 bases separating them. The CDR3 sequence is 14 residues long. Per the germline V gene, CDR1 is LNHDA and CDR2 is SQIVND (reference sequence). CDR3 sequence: CASKIEARSEKLFF. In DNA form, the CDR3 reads TGTGCCAGTAAGATCGAGGCACGAAGCGAAAAACTGTTTTTT. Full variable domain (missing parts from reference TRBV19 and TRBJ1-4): DGGITQSPKYLFRKEGQNVTLSCEQNLNHDAMYWYRQDPGQGLRLIYYSQIVNDFQKGDIAEGYSVSREKKESFPLTVTSAQKNPTAFYLCASKIEARSEKLFFGSGTQLSVL.

As DNA, the CDR3 is TGTGCCTGGAGTGTACGGCGGCCACTGAACACTGAAGCTTTCTTT. This translates into CAWSVRRPLNTEAFF. The chain employs TRBV30 and TRBJ1-1; D is unclear. V lost 0 bases and J lost 0, with 11 bases in between. In germline, CDR1 is GTSNPN, CDR2 SVGIG (reference sequence). This CDR3 has 15 amino acids.

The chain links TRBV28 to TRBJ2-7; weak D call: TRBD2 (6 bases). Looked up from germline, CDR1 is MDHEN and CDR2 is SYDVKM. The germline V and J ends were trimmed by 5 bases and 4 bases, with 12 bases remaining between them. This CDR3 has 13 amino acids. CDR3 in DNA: TGTGCCAGCAGTCGCGGGATAGGGTACGAGCAGTACTTC. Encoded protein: CASSRGIGYEQYF.

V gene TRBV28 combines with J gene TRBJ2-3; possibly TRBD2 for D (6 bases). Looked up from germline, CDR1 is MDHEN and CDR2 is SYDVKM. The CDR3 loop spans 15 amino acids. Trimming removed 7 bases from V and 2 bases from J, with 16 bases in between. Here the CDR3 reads CASILKGLITDTQYF. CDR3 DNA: TGTGCCAGCATCCTAAAGGGACTGATCACAGATACGCAGTATTTT.

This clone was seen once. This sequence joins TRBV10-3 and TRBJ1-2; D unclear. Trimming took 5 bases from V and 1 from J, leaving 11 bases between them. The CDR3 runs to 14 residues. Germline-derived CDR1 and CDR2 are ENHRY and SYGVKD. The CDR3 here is CAISSVGVNYGYTF. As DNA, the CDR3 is TGTGCCATCAGTAGCGTTGGAGTTAACTATGGCTACACCTTC.

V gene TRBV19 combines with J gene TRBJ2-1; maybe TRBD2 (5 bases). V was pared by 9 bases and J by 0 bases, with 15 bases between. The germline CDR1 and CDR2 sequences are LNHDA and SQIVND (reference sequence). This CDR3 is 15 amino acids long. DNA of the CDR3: TGTGCCAGCAGACGGGGTGGCGACTCCTACAATGAGCAGTTCTTC. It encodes CASRRGGDSYNEQFF.

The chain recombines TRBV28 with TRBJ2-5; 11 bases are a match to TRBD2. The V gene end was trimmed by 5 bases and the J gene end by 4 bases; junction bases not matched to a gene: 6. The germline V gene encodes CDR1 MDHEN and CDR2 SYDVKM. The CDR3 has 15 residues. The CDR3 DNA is TGTGCCAGCAGTCTCTTAGCGGGAGGGCCAGAGACCCAGTACTTC. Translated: CASSLLAGGPETQYF.

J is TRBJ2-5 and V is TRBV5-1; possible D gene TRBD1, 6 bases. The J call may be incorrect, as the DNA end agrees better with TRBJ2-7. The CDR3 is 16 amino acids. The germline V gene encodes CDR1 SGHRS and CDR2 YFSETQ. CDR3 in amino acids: CASRSSGTSSSYEQYF. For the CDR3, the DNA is TGCGCCAGCAGATCTTCGGGGACATCTAGCTCCTACGAGCAGTACTTC.

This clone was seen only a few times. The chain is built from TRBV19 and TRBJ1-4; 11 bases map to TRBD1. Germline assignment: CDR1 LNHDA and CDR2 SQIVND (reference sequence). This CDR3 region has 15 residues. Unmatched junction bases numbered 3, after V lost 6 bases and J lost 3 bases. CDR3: CASRGQGVSNEKLFF. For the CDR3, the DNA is TGTGCCAGTAGGGGACAGGGGGTGTCTAATGAAAAACTGTTTTTT.

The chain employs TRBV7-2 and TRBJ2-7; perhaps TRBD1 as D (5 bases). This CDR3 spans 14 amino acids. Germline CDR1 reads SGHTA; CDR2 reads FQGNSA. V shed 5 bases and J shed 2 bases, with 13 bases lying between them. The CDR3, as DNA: TGTGCCAGCAGCCAAACGACAGTAGCCTACGAGCAGTACTTC. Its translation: CASSQTTVAYEQYF.

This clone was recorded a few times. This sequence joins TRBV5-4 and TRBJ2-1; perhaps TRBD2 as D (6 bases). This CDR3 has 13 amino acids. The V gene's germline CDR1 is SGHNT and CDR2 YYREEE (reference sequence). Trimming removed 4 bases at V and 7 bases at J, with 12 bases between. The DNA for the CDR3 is TGTGCCAGCAGCACAGTGGGGGGAAATGAGCAGTTCTTC. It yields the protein CASSTVGGNEQFF.